This TCR beta chain was recovered during a study of cytomegalovirus exposure and HLA in healthy donors. Use of 60 Vbeta and 13 Jbeta primers characterized the PCR. Under the authors' procedure: In a later analysis, approximately 80 million unique TCR beta chains included roughly 11 million shared by two or more donors. Clones were read by immunoSEQ multiplex PCR, and TCRdb kept only the in-frame ones, dropping some. The DNA gave D and trimming, while V, J and clone size come from that table. This table holds around 67,000 clones, roughly 80% found once. Looked up from germline, CDR1 is SGHAT and CDR2 is FQNNGV. The CDR3 consists of 14 residues. Trimming removed 5 bases at V and 3 bases at J, with 13 bases between. Only a few counts were recorded for this clone. The target antigen is unknown. Points from the study as a whole: Indistinguishable V segments such as TRBV6-2 and TRBV6-3 were excluded. In a later analysis, a missense DCLRE1C variant was linked to TCR beta V- and J-gene trimming.

The source is a woman aged 30 to 39 in good health and CMV-seropositive. The source material was PBMCs. The chain uses TRBV11-2 and TRBJ1-2; TRBD1 is a possible D gene (6 bases). The CDR3 coding sequence is TGTGCCAGCAGCCCTATGGGACAAGACTATGGCTACACCTTC. Residues: CASSPMGQDYGYTF.